Shown below are 28 T cell receptor beta chains from a single sample sequenced in a study of T cell repertoires in cytomegalovirus infection. TCRdb reprocessed the reads with MiXCR, giving one entry per CDR3 protein. The sample includes over 250,000 distinct CDR3 sequences, 20% to 25% of them seen just once. These receptors are not linked to any known antigen. Sequences were derived from cultured PBMCs, sampled from culture after CMV antigen stimulation. Receptor source: a human donor in good health (CMV status not recorded). Some clones in this sample may be carry-over from other donors' samples.

The chain combines TRBV25-1 with TRBJ1-1; D call uncertain. The CDR3 has 15 amino acids. Trimming took off 3 bases at V and 0 bases at J, with 11 bases between the two ends. Germline CDR1 MGHDK, CDR2 SYGVNS. The CDR3 bases are TGTGCCAGCAGTGACAACGGCAGATTGAACACTGAAGCTTTCTTT. Translated, it gives CASSDNGRLNTEAFF.

This chain links TRBV4-3 with TRBJ2-5; D assignment may be TRBD1 or TRBD2 (5 bases each). The CDR3 is 15 residues long. V was shortened by 0 bases and J by 4 bases, with 12 bases between the two germline ends. Germline V gene lookup returns CDR1 LGHNA and CDR2 YSLEER. This CDR3 reads CASSQDLGTRETQYF. For the CDR3, the DNA is TGCGCCAGCAGCCAAGATTTGGGGACCCGAGAGACCCAGTACTTC.

The chain combines TRBV7-2 with TRBJ2-5; 7 bases align to TRBD2. J lost 1 base, V lost 5 bases, and 7 bases had no gene match. The V gene's germline CDR1 is SGHTA and CDR2 FQGNSA. The CDR3 consists of 15 residues. This CDR3 is CASSNRDYGQETQYF. The CDR3 nucleotides are TGTGCCAGCAGCAACCGGGACTACGGCCAAGAGACCCAGTACTTC.

The sample holds many counts of this clonotype. V and J are TRBV7-8 and TRBJ1-1; D not resolved. The CDR3 is 14 residues long. The germline V and J ends were trimmed by 5 bases and 0 bases, with 10 bases remaining between them. Germline V gives CDR1 SGHVS, CDR2 FQNEAQ. As DNA, the CDR3 is TGTGCCAGCAGCCCAACAACAGTGAACACTGAAGCTTTCTTT. Its translation: CASSPTTVNTEAFF.

This sequence joins TRBV5-6 and TRBJ1-1; D may be TRBD1 (5 bases). The CDR3 contains 14 residues. V lost 0 bases to trimming and J lost 4 bases, with 10 bases between them. Germline V CDR1 and CDR2: SGHDT, YYEEEE. The CDR3 coding sequence is TGTGCCAGCAGCTTGGTGTGGGGGAGCACTGAAGCTTTCTTT. Translation: CASSLVWGSTEAFF.

The chain uses TRBV19 and TRBJ2-1; 14 bases match TRBD2. Trimming removed 6 bases from V and 6 bases from J; junction bases left unmatched: 7. Germline loops: CDR1 LNHDA, CDR2 SQIVND (reference sequence). The CDR3 spans 16 residues. CDR3 coding DNA: TGTGCCAGTAGCCCTACCGGGACTAGCGGGAGCAATGAGCAGTTCTTC. It translates to CASSPTGTSGSNEQFF.

The rearrangement links TRBV19 to TRBJ2-1; D unresolved. CDR1 LNHDA and CDR2 SQIVND come from the germline V gene (reference sequence). V shed 10 bases and J shed 2 bases, with 15 bases lying between them. The CDR3 contains 14 residues. In DNA form, the CDR3 reads TGTGCCACCGCTTTTGGCAGCACCTACAATGAGCAGTTCTTC. Its translation: CATAFGSTYNEQFF.

This clonotype has more than one count but fewer than ten. The chain employs TRBV5-5 and TRBJ2-1; 8 nucleotides line up with TRBD1. The length of the CDR3 is 14 residues. J lost 7 bases, V lost 5 bases, and 8 bases had no gene match. Germline V gene data show CDR1 as SGHKS and CDR2 as YYEKEE (reference sequence). In nucleotides, the CDR3 is TGTGCCAGCAGGACCTACGGACAGGGTAATGAGCAGTTCTTC. Its protein is CASRTYGQGNEQFF.

The V and J genes are TRBV5-1 and TRBJ1-1; the D gene is possibly TRBD1 (6 bases). CDR3 size: 15 residues. Per germline, CDR1 SGHRS and CDR2 YFSETQ. V was clipped by 4 bases and J by 0 bases, with 13 bases between them. CDR3 loop: CASSPRTVMNTEAFF. The CDR3, as DNA: TGCGCCAGCAGCCCAAGGACAGTTATGAACACTGAAGCTTTCTTT.

This chain links TRBV5-6 with TRBJ2-1, with TRBD2 as a possible D gene (6 bases). V was clipped by 3 bases and J by 5 bases, with 6 bases between them. Germline loops: CDR1 SGHDT, CDR2 YYEEEE. This CDR3 is built from 12 residues. The CDR3 is CASSSSDNEQFF. DNA of the CDR3: TGTGCCAGCAGCTCTAGCGACAATGAGCAGTTCTTC.

The table lists this clonotype with many counts. J is TRBJ2-5 and V is TRBV7-2; TRBD2 aligns across 7 bases. The CDR3 runs 14 residues. Germline CDR1 is SGHTA and CDR2 is FQGNSA. V shed 1 base, J shed 7 bases, and the junction held 6 bases outside the gene matches. The chain's CDR3 is CASSLDMGGVTQYF. For the CDR3, the DNA is TGTGCCAGCAGCTTAGATATGGGGGGGGTGACCCAGTACTTC.

This clonotype has just a few counts. This chain joins TRBV20-1 and TRBJ1-1; 8 nucleotides align to TRBD1. J was trimmed by 7 bases and V by 4 bases; bases with no gene match: 8. This CDR3 has 13 amino acids. Germline CDR1 and CDR2: DFQATT and SNEGSKA (reference sequence). In DNA, the CDR3 is TGCAGTGCTACAGGGGGCGTGAATAATGAAGCTTTCTTT. Translation: CSATGGVNNEAFF.

In this sample, this clonotype is medium-sized (0.01 to 0.1%). The V call is TRBV7-2, the J call TRBJ1-5; 7 positions match TRBD1. Germline CDR1 reads SGHTA; CDR2 reads FQGNSA. This CDR3 has 13 residues. The J segment lost 6 bases and the V segment lost 5 bases, leaving 4 bases of the junction unmatched. CDR3 DNA: TGTGCCAGCAGCCCCAGGGGGGGTCAGCCCCAGCATTTT. Protein sequence: CASSPRGGQPQHF.

This clonotype was observed many times. The chain uses TRBV19 and TRBJ2-5; D not certain. CDR1 and CDR2 (germline): LNHDA, SQIVND (reference sequence). The CDR3 loop spans 13 amino acids. With 5 bases removed from V and 4 bases from J, the gap between germline ends came to 11 bases. CDR3 nucleotides: TGTGCCAGTAGTTTATTCTGGGCAGAGACCCAGTACTTC. It codes for CASSLFWAETQYF.

This clonotype was found many times. The rearrangement joins TRBV6-1 to TRBJ2-7; 14 nucleotides match TRBD2. V dropped 3 bases and J dropped 7; count of bases not matched to a gene: 8. Germline V gene sequence: CDR1 MNHNS, CDR2 SASEGT. This CDR3 is 16 amino acids long. This CDR3 is CASSDTGTSGRLEQYV. The DNA of the CDR3 is TGTGCCAGCAGTGACACCGGGACTAGCGGGAGACTTGAGCAGTACGTC.

This clonotype showed up many times. This rearrangement joins TRBV7-3 to TRBJ2-1; D is ambiguous. Per the germline V gene, CDR1 is SGHTA and CDR2 is FQGTGA. V lost 4 bases and J lost 2, with 15 bases in between. There are 16 residues in the CDR3. The DNA of the CDR3 is TGTGCCAGCAGCTCAAAGACTGGAAGGGCCTACAATGAGCAGTTCTTC. Amino acid sequence: CASSSKTGRAYNEQFF.

The chain joins TRBV9 to TRBJ2-6; a possible D gene is TRBD1 (6 bases). Trimming left V 4 bases short and J 1 base short, with 15 bases between. CDR1 and CDR2 (germline): SGDLS, YYNGEE. CDR3 size: 17 residues. This chain's CDR3 is CASSPMGAQSGANVLTF. In nucleotides, the CDR3 is TGTGCCAGCAGCCCAATGGGGGCACAATCTGGGGCCAACGTCCTGACTTTC.

This clonotype came up many times. The gene calls are TRBV5-6 and TRBJ1-1; D remains unclear. From germline, CDR1 is SGHDT and CDR2 YYEEEE. The V gene lost 4 bases and the J gene lost 1 base, with 11 bases spanning the gap. CDR3 size: 14 residues. CDR3 residues: CASSHRWANTEAFF. The CDR3 coding sequence is TGTGCCAGCAGCCACCGCTGGGCGAACACTGAAGCTTTCTTT.

This clonotype was counted only a few times. V usage is TRBV12-3 or TRBV12-4 and J usage is TRBJ2-7; 9 bases agree with TRBD1. Losses at the gene ends were 3 bases for V and 2 bases for J; bases not matched to a gene: 11. The CDR3 length is 17 residues. CDR3 residues: CASSFDRTGVIAYEQYF. The CDR3, as DNA: TGTGCCAGCAGTTTTGATAGGACAGGGGTCATTGCCTACGAGCAGTACTTC.

Many counts were recorded for this clonotype. J is TRBJ2-7 and V is TRBV6-5; the match to TRBD1 covers 9 bases. The germline CDR1 and CDR2 sequences are MNHEY and SVGAGI. The CDR3 extends over 15 amino acids. Losses at the gene ends were 4 bases for V and 3 bases for J; bases not matched to a gene: 7. DNA for the CDR3: TGTGCCAGCAGTTCACCCGGGACAGGGATCTACGAGCAGTACGTC. Translating it yields CASSSPGTGIYEQYV.

This clonotype was recorded many times. This chain joins TRBV28 and TRBJ1-2, with TRBD1 matching over 7 bases. The V gene's germline CDR1 is MDHEN and CDR2 SYDVKM. The V gene end was trimmed by 6 bases and the J gene end by 6 bases; junction bases not matched to a gene: 4. The CDR3 length is 12 residues. DNA of the CDR3: TGTGCCAGCAGACAGGGGTGGGATGGCTACACCTTC. Translation: CASRQGWDGYTF.

This clonotype turned up a few times. The rearrangement uses TRBV12-3 or TRBV12-4 and TRBJ2-5; D may be TRBD1 (6 bases). V dropped 7 bases and J dropped 1 base, with 13 bases sitting between them. The CDR3 runs 14 residues. CDR3 DNA: TGTGCCAGCACTGAGGGACATTTCCAAGAGACCCAGTACTTC. Its protein is CASTEGHFQETQYF.

The chain joins TRBV7-8 to TRBJ2-7, with 9 bases identical to TRBD1. Germline-derived CDR1 and CDR2 are SGHVS and FQNEAQ. The CDR3 sequence is 15 residues long. With V trimmed by 5 bases and J by 0 bases, 5 bases remained unmatched. The DNA of the CDR3 is TGTGCCAGCAGCGAGGGACAGGGTCCCTCCTACGAGCAGTACGTC. Amino acid sequence: CASSEGQGPSYEQYV.

This chain joins TRBV24-1 and TRBJ2-1, with 12 nucleotides matching TRBD2. The CDR3 consists of 17 residues. Germline V CDR1 and CDR2: KGHDR, SFDVKD. V shed 4 bases and J 6 bases; nucleotides not matched to a gene: 9. The CDR3 region is CATSDRLAGVLTNEQFF. In DNA, the CDR3 is TGTGCCACCAGTGACAGACTAGCGGGAGTTTTGACCAATGAGCAGTTCTTC.

This clonotype was detected once. This chain joins TRBV12-3 or TRBV12-4 and TRBJ2-7, with D unclear. The CDR3 is 15 residues long. V was cut by 3 bases and J by 3 bases, with 15 bases left in between. Written as DNA, the CDR3 is TGTGCCAGCAGTTTTTTTCAGGCCTATTTCTACGAGCAGTACTTC. Translating it yields CASSFFQAYFYEQYF.

Many counts were recorded for this clonotype. The chain employs TRBV7-2 and TRBJ1-1; 7 nucleotides line up with TRBD1. The CDR3 is 13 amino acids. Per the germline V gene, CDR1 is SGHTA and CDR2 is FQGNSA. The V and J ends lost 3 bases and 6 bases, in that order; junction bases with no gene match: 4. For the CDR3, the DNA is TGTGCCAGCAGCTTGGCCGACAGGGCTGAAGCTTTCTTT. Residues: CASSLADRAEAFF.

The V and J genes are TRBV2 and TRBJ1-2; a weak D match, TRBD1 (5 bases). Germline loops: CDR1 SNHLY, CDR2 FYNNEI. The length of the CDR3 is 12 residues. V lost 10 bases, J lost 0 bases, and 9 bases lay in between. The CDR3 DNA reads as TGTGCCACCGGGACGGCTAACTATGGCTACACCTTC. Its protein product is CATGTANYGYTF.

This clonotype occurred many times. V is TRBV7-3 and J is TRBJ2-2; 8 bases are shared with TRBD2. This CDR3 is 14 amino acids long. The germline CDR1 and CDR2 sequences are SGHTA and FQGTGA. The V segment lost 3 bases and the J segment 6 bases; nucleotides outside the gene matches: 3. CDR3 nucleotides: TGTGCCAGCAGCTTGCGCGGGAGGTCCGGGGAGCTGTTTTTT. Amino acids: CASSLRGRSGELFF.